What follows are 27 T cell receptor beta chains derived from one specimen sequenced in a study of blood T cell repertoires in COVID-19. Libraries were prepared by immunoSEQ multiplex PCR; TCRdb keeps only in-frame clonotypes and omits some of them. The sample yields 55,000 to 70,000 clones, nearly 90% seen once. The sample comprised peripheral blood. The receptors were sampled from a woman aged 45-65 years with COVID-19, enrolled during active disease.

V gene TRBV4-1 combines with J gene TRBJ2-2, with 8 positions matching TRBD2. The CDR3 is made up of 15 amino acids. Trimming took 8 bases from V and 8 from J; bases not matched to a gene: 13. Per the germline V gene, CDR1 is MGHRA and CDR2 is YSYEKL. CDR3: CASGPGLSGKGELFF. DNA for the CDR3: TGCGCCAGCGGTCCGGGACTTAGCGGGAAAGGGGAGCTGTTTTTT.

This clone occurred once. The chain joins TRBV2 to TRBJ2-1; 12 bases are shared with TRBD2. The CDR3 has 15 residues. V shed 5 bases, J shed 9 bases, and the junction held 8 bases outside the gene matches. CDR1 SNHLY and CDR2 FYNNEI come from the germline V gene. CDR3 DNA: TGTGCCAGCAGTTCGCCTAGCGGGAGGGCCGGTGAGCAGTTCTTC. It translates to CASSSPSGRAGEQFF.

The chain combines TRBV2 with TRBJ1-5; weak D call: TRBD1 (5 bases). Trimming removed 3 bases from V and 5 bases from J, with 8 bases in between. The CDR3 is 13 amino acids. Looked up from germline, CDR1 is SNHLY and CDR2 is FYNNEI. CDR3 nucleotides: TGTGCCAGCAGTGATAAAGGGGATCAGCCCCAGCATTTT. Amino acid sequence: CASSDKGDQPQHF.

The CDR3 reads CASSLGTGVQPQHF. The DNA for the CDR3 is TGTGCCAGCAGCTTGGGGACAGGGGTTCAGCCCCAGCATTTT. The chain recombines TRBV7-9 with TRBJ1-5; 10 positions agree with TRBD1. This CDR3 has 14 residues. Trimming cost V 3 bases and J 6 bases; bases outside gene matches: 2. CDR1 is SEHNR, CDR2 FQNEAQ, per germline (reference sequence).

The chain employs TRBV6-5 and TRBJ2-2; 12 positions agree with TRBD2. CDR3 size: 16 residues. The trim removed 2 bases at V and 10 bases at J, leaving 8 bases unmatched. Germline V gives CDR1 MNHEY, CDR2 SVGAGI. The CDR3 DNA reads TGTGCCAGCAGTTACCCAACGACTAGCGGGAGTGAGGAGCTGTTTTTT. The encoded protein is CASSYPTTSGSEELFF.

CDR3: CAWSFDLQGSGNTIYF. The DNA of the CDR3 is TGTGCCTGGAGTTTCGATCTCCAGGGGTCCGGAAACACCATATATTTT. The chain employs TRBV30 and TRBJ1-3; a weak D match, TRBD1 (6 bases). Trimming left V 2 bases short and J 4 bases short, with 18 bases between. The CDR3 length is 16 residues. Germline V lookup: CDR1 GTSNPN, CDR2 SVGIG (reference sequence).

The chain links TRBV27 to TRBJ2-3; D is uncertain. V was shortened by 0 bases and J by 0 bases, with 7 bases between the two germline ends. The CDR3 contains 15 residues. Per germline, CDR1 MNHEY and CDR2 SMNVEV (reference sequence). The CDR3 protein is CASSLSRASTDTQYF. DNA for the CDR3: TGTGCCAGCAGTTTATCCCGAGCTAGCACAGATACGCAGTATTTT.

The V and J genes are TRBV7-9 and TRBJ1-4; 7 positions match TRBD1. The CDR3 extends over 15 amino acids. Germline V gene sequence: CDR1 SEHNR, CDR2 FQNEAQ (reference sequence). Germline trimming cut 5 bases from V and 5 bases from J; bases unmatched to any gene: 8. This chain's CDR3 is CASSRGTAENEKLFF. The DNA of the CDR3 is TGTGCCAGCAGCCGTGGGACAGCCGAGAATGAAAAACTGTTTTTT.

The chain employs TRBV30 and TRBJ2-3; D possibly corresponds to TRBD1 (5 bases). The germline V gene encodes CDR1 GTSNPN and CDR2 SVGIG (reference sequence). The CDR3 covers 15 residues. V lost 2 bases and J lost 0, with 12 bases in between. In DNA form, the CDR3 reads TGTGCCTGGAGTCCAGGGCCTGCTAGCACAGATACGCAGTATTTT. Translated, it gives CAWSPGPASTDTQYF. Full variable domain (outside the CDR3, taken from reference TRBV30 and TRBJ2-3): SQTIHQWPATLVQPVGSPLSLECTVEGTSNPNLYWYRQAAGRGLQLLFYSVGIGQISSEVPQNLSASRPQDRQFILSSKKLLLSDSGFYLCAWSPGPASTDTQYFGPGTRLTVL.

This clone has just a few counts. The chain joins TRBV24-1 to TRBJ2-7; TRBD2 agrees at 7 bases. CDR1 is KGHDR and CDR2 is SFDVKD in the germline V gene. The junction had 6 bases not matched to a gene; V was cut back by 6 bases and J by 2 bases. This CDR3 region has 14 residues. Here the CDR3 DNA reads TGTGCCACCAGTCGGGAGGCTTACCCCTACGAGCAGTACTTC. This codes for CATSREAYPYEQYF.

The rearrangement links TRBV28 to TRBJ1-4, with unresolved D. CDR3 length equals 15 residues. Between the trimmed V and J ends, which lost 5 bases and 7 bases, there was a span of 17 bases. CDR1 and CDR2 from the germline V gene are MDHEN and SYDVKM. The CDR3 DNA follows: TGTGCCAGCAGTCCGTCGGTGATAACCCGTGAAAAACTGTTTTTT. Protein sequence: CASSPSVITREKLFF.

J is TRBJ2-7 and V is TRBV19, with 8 bases fitting TRBD1. Germline V lookup: CDR1 LNHDA, CDR2 SQIVND (reference sequence). Trimming at V came to 6 bases and at J to 6 bases, leaving 4 bases not matched to a gene. The CDR3 is 12 residues long. CDR3 bases: TGTGCCAGTAGCCTACAGGGGGGCGAGCAGTACTTC. It translates to CASSLQGGEQYF.

CDR3 nucleotides: TGTGCCAGCAGCTTAGAACTAGCGGGAGTTCAAGAGACCCAGTACTTC. Translated: CASSLELAGVQETQYF. V gene TRBV11-2 combines with J gene TRBJ2-5, with TRBD2 identical over 11 bases. Germline-derived CDR1 and CDR2 are SGHAT and FQNNGV. The ends lost 0 bases at V and 2 bases at J; junction bases unmatched: 2. CDR3 length: 16 residues.

This clone has only one observation. The rearrangement joins TRBV6-5 to TRBJ2-7; TRBD1 aligns across 9 bases. V trimming: 2 bases; J trimming: 2 bases; junction bases outside the gene matches: 4. This CDR3 region has 15 residues. Germline-derived CDR1 and CDR2 are MNHEY and SVGAGI. Written as DNA, the CDR3 is TGTGCCAGCAGTTACCGGTACAGGGGGCCCTACGAGCAGTACTTC. Translated, it gives CASSYRYRGPYEQYF.

This chain joins TRBV19 and TRBJ1-6; TRBD1 is a possible D gene (6 bases). V lost 4 bases and J 7 bases, leaving 14 bases between the germline ends. Germline values: CDR1 LNHDA, CDR2 SQIVND (reference sequence). The length of the CDR3 is 15 residues. The chain's CDR3 is CASSTPGQINSPLHF. DNA of the CDR3: TGTGCCAGTAGTACCCCGGGACAAATCAATTCACCCCTCCACTTT. Variable domain in full (rest from reference TRBV19 and TRBJ1-6): DGGITQSPKYLFRKEGQNVTLSCEQNLNHDAMYWYRQDPGQGLRLIYYSQIVNDFQKGDIAEGYSVSREKKESFPLTVTSAQKNPTAFYLCASSTPGQINSPLHFGNGTRLTVT.

This clone was detected a few times. The chain uses TRBV18 and TRBJ2-1; D may be TRBD2 (5 bases). Germline assignment: CDR1 KGHSH and CDR2 LQKENI. Trimming left V 2 bases short and J 10 bases short, with 21 bases between. The CDR3 is 16 residues long. The CDR3 sequence: CASSPSEIGLIKEQFF. CDR3 bases: TGTGCCAGCTCACCATCGGAGATCGGACTCATAAAGGAGCAGTTCTTC.

The rearrangement uses TRBV5-1 and TRBJ2-3, with 9 bases matching TRBD2. Germline V gene sequence: CDR1 SGHRS, CDR2 YFSETQ. The CDR3 sequence is 16 residues long. J was trimmed by 5 bases and V by 3 bases; bases with no gene match: 10. The CDR3, as DNA: TGCGCCAGCAGCTGGCCTTTTAGCGGGAGCGAAGATACGCAGTATTTT. Residues: CASSWPFSGSEDTQYF.

The chain is built from TRBV5-1 and TRBJ1-4; D call uncertain. The CDR3 extends over 14 amino acids. Germline V gene sequence: CDR1 SGHRS, CDR2 YFSETQ. V was pared by 4 bases and J by 8 bases, with 15 bases between. The CDR3 sequence: CASSRGELREKLFF. In nucleotides, the CDR3 is TGCGCCAGCAGCCGTGGTGAATTGCGGGAAAAACTGTTTTTT.

V usage is TRBV11-2 and J usage is TRBJ2-7; a weak D match, TRBD2 (5 bases). V gave up 5 bases and J gave up 5 bases, with 19 bases separating them. This CDR3 region has 15 residues. The germline CDR1 and CDR2 sequences are SGHAT and FQNNGV. CDR3 sequence reads: CASSPLWSGSNEQYF. Written as DNA, the CDR3 is TGTGCCAGCAGCCCGCTTTGGTCGGGGAGCAACGAGCAGTACTTC.

The J gene is TRBJ2-1, the V gene TRBV11-3; 11 bases line up with TRBD2. Germline values: CDR1 SGHNT, CDR2 YENEEA. Trimming at V came to 5 bases and at J to 5 bases, leaving 5 bases not matched to a gene. This CDR3 has 15 residues. The CDR3 loop reads CASSTPSGRHNEQFF. The CDR3 DNA sequence: TGTGCCAGCAGCACACCTAGCGGGAGGCACAATGAGCAGTTCTTC.

The chain has TRBV19 and TRBJ2-3; the match to TRBD2 covers 7 bases. The CDR3 spans 15 residues. V lost 5 bases, J lost 0 bases, and 5 bases stayed unmatched. In germline, CDR1 is LNHDA, CDR2 SQIVND (reference sequence). The CDR3 sequence: CASSSLAASTDTQYF. The DNA of the CDR3 is TGTGCCAGTAGTTCCCTAGCGGCTAGCACAGATACGCAGTATTTT.

J is TRBJ2-5 and V is TRBV4-2; D is perhaps TRBD1 (5 bases). V gave up 7 bases and J gave up 2 bases, with 17 bases separating them. The CDR3 runs 15 residues. CDR1 is LGHNA and CDR2 is YNFKEQ in the germline V gene. CDR3 coding DNA: TGTGCCAGCAAGGGATTTGTGGGGCAGCAAGAGACCCAGTACTTC. Its protein is CASKGFVGQQETQYF.

This clone occurred once. The J gene is TRBJ1-3, the V gene TRBV9; TRBD1 might be the D (5 bases). CDR3 length: 16 residues. CDR1 and CDR2 from the germline V gene are SGDLS and YYNGEE. V dropped 3 bases and J dropped 4 bases, with 17 bases sitting between them. CDR3 nucleotides: TGTGCCAGCAGCGCCCCCGGGGGAAGGGGAGGAAACACCATATATTTT. This encodes CASSAPGGRGGNTIYF.

This clone is a singleton in its sample. CDR3 protein: CASRDRGLETQYF. For the CDR3, the DNA is TGTGCCAGTCGGGACAGGGGTTTAGAGACCCAGTACTTC. The V gene is TRBV19, the J gene TRBJ2-5; 10 bases line up with TRBD1. CDR3 length: 13 amino acids. Trimming at V came to 8 bases and at J to 4 bases, leaving 4 bases not matched to a gene. Looked up from germline, CDR1 is LNHDA and CDR2 is SQIVND (reference sequence).

This chain uses TRBV18 with TRBJ1-2, with D perhaps TRBD1 (6 bases). Looked up from germline, CDR1 is KGHSH and CDR2 is LQKENI. CDR3 length equals 16 residues. The ends were cut back, 3 bases at V and 1 base at J, with 15 bases in the middle. The CDR3 protein is CASSPSQTGFNYGYTF. CDR3 DNA sequence: TGTGCCAGCTCACCCTCGCAGACAGGCTTTAACTATGGCTACACCTTC.

The CDR3 sequence is CASSDLEGGNYGYTF. The DNA for the CDR3 is TGCGCCAGCAGTGATCTTGAAGGAGGGAACTATGGCTACACCTTC. The chain combines TRBV10-1 with TRBJ1-2; no clear D. V lost 3 bases and J lost 2, with 13 bases in between. Germline V gene sequence: CDR1 WNHNN, CDR2 SYGVQD (reference sequence). CDR3 size: 15 residues.

This sequence joins TRBV4-1 and TRBJ2-3, with 13 bases lining up with TRBD2. This CDR3 comprises 17 residues. Germline lookup yields CDR1 MGHRA and CDR2 YSYEKL. The junction had 9 bases not matched to a gene; V was cut back by 4 bases and J by 5 bases. This chain's CDR3 is CASSLQLAGGFGDTQYF. The CDR3 nucleotides are TGCGCCAGCAGCCTCCAACTAGCGGGAGGGTTTGGAGATACGCAGTATTTT.